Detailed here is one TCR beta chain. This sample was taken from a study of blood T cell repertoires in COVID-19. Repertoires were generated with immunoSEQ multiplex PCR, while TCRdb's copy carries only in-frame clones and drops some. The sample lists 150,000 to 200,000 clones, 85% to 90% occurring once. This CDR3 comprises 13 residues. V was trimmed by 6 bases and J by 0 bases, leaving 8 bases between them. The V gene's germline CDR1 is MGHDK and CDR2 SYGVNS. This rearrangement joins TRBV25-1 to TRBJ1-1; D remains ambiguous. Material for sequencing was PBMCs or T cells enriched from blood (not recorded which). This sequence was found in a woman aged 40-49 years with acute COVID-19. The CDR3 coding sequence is TGTGCCAGCAGGGCATCTCTGAACACTGAAGCTTTCTTT. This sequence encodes CASRASLNTEAFF.